This T cell receptor beta chain originates from a study of early T cells in non-severe SARS-CoV-2 infection. On the study more broadly: Chains from this unsorted whole-blood bulk RNA could not be paired.

Individual cDNA molecules carried attached unique molecular identifiers. Via MiXCR, TCRdb re-called the 5' RACE reads, giving one row per CDR3 protein. This table holds tens of thousands of distinct CDR3 sequences, roughly 10% found once. Notes on the study in general: Clonotype matching in VDJdb favored anti-spike CD8 responses and did not capture private and CD4 specificities.

Sample share makes this clonotype medium-sized. The antigen is undetermined. CDR1 and CDR2 (germline): SQVTM, ANQGSEA. Trimming removed 7 bases from V and 3 bases from J; junction bases left unmatched: 9. CDR3 length equals 14 residues. The sample consisted of whole blood. This clonotype was obtained from an adult who was a healthcare worker with PCR-confirmed SARS-CoV-2 infection or an uninfected control (not recorded which). The rearrangement joins TRBV29-1 to TRBJ2-5; TRBD1 agrees at 9 bases. The CDR3 sequence: CSGAGTGTKETQYF. The CDR3 DNA is TGCAGCGGGGCCGGGACAGGGACGAAAGAGACCCAGTACTTC.